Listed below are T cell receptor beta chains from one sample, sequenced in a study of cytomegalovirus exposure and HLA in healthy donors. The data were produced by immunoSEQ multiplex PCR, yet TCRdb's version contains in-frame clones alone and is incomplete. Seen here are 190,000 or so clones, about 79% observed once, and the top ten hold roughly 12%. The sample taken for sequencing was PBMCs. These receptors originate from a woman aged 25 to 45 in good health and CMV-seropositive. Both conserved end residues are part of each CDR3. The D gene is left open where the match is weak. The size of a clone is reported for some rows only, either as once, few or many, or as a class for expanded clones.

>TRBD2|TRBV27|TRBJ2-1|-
CASSLGTSGANEQFF
TGTGCCAGCAGTTTGGGGACTAGCGGGGCGAATGAGCAGTTCTTC
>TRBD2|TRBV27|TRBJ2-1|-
CASSFGREARSYNEQFF
TGTGCCAGCAGTTTTGGGCGGGAGGCCCGCTCCTACAATGAGCAGTTCTTC
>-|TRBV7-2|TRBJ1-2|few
CASSSGQRYGYTF
TGTGCCAGCAGCTCAGGACAACGGTATGGCTACACCTTC
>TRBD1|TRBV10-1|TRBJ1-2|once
CASSDRKGGSPATNYGYTF
TGCGCCAGCAGCGACAGAAAAGGGGGCTCACCCGCAACTAACTATGGCTACACCTTC
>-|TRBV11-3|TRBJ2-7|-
CASSLAPQREQYF
TGTGCCAGCAGCTTAGCCCCCCAGAGGGAGCAGTACTTC
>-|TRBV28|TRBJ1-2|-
CASSWPGDYGYTF
TGTGCCAGCAGTTGGCCGGGGGACTATGGCTACACCTTC
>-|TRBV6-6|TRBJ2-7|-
CASSSPGQGSYEQYF
TGTGCCAGCAGTTCCCCGGGACAAGGCTCCTACGAGCAGTACTTC
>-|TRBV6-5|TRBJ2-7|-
CASSYSIQNPYEQYF
TGTGCCAGCAGTTACTCGATCCAGAATCCGTACGAGCAGTACTTC
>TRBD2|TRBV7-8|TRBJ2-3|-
CASSLVAGGRGDTQYF
TGTGCCAGCAGCTTAGTAGCGGGAGGTAGGGGGGATACGCAGTATTTT
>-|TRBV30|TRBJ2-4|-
CAWEQGGRPKNIQYF
TGTGCCTGGGAACAGGGGGGGAGGCCCAAAAACATTCAGTACTTC